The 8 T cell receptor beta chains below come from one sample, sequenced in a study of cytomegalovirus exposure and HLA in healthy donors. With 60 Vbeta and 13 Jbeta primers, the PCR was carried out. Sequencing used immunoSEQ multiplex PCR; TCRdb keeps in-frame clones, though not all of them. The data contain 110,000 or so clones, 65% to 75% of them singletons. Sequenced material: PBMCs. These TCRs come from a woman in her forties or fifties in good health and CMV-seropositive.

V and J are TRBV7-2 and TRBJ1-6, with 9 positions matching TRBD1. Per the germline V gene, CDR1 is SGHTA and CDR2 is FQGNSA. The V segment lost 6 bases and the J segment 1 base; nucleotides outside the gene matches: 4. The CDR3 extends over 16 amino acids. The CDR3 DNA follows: TGTGCCAGCAGACCGGACAGGGGTTCCTATAATTCACCCCTCCACTTT. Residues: CASRPDRGSYNSPLHF.

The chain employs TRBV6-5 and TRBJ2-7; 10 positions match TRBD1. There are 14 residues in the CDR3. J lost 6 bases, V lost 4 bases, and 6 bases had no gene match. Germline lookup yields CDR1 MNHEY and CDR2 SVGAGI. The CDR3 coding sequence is TGTGCCAGCAGTTTCCGACAGGGGGCGGGCGAGCAGTACTTC. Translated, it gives CASSFRQGAGEQYF.

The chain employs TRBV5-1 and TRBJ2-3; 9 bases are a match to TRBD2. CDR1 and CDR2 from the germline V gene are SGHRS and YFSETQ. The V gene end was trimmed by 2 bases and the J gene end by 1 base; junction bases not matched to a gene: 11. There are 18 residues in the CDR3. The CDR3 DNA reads TGCGCCAGCAGCTTTGGGCGGGGGGGCTTCCGGCGCACAGATACGCAGTATTTT. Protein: CASSFGRGGFRRTDTQYF.

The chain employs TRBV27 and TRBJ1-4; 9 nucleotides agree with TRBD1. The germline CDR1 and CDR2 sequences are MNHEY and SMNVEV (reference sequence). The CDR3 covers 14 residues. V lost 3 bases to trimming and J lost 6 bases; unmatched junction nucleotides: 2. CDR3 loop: CASSLRTGDEKLFF. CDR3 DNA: TGTGCCAGCAGTTTGCGGACAGGGGATGAAAAACTGTTTTTT.

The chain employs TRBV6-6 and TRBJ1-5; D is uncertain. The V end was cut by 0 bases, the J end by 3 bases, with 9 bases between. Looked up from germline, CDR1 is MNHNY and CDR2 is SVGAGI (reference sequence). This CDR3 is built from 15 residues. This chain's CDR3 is CASSYSAGYNQPQHF. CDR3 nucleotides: TGTGCCAGCAGTTACTCGGCCGGGTACAATCAGCCCCAGCATTTT.

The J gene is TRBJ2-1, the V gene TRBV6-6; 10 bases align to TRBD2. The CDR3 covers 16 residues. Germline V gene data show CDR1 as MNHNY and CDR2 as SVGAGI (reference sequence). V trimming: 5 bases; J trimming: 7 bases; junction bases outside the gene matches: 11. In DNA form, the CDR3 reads TGTGCCAGCAGTCCGAGAGCTAGCGGGAGAACGAATGAGCAGTTCTTC. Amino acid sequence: CASSPRASGRTNEQFF.

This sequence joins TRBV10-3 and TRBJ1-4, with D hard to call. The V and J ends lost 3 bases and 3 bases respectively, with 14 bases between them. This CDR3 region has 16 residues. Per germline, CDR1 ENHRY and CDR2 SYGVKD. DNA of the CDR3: TGTGCCATCAGTGATGATGGTAGCGGAGCTAATGAAAAACTGTTTTTT. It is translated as CAISDDGSGANEKLFF.

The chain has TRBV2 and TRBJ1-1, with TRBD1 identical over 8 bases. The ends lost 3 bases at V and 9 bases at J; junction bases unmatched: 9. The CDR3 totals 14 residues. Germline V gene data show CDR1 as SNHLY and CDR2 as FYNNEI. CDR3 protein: CASSDFGTGPKAFF. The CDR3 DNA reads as TGTGCCAGCAGTGATTTCGGGACAGGCCCCAAAGCTTTCTTT.